This TCR beta chain stems from a study of CD8 T cells in ankylosing spondylitis. Regarding the study as a whole: Researchers report that disease-linked clones proved CD8+ and relatively rare in peripheral blood. There were earlier reports of some motif variants in reactive arthritis synovial fluid and blood.

Scientists made TCR beta libraries using quantitative 5'-RACE with molecular barcodes. TCRdb redid the calling of the 5' RACE reads with MiXCR, one entry per CDR3 protein. The data hold about 130,000 distinct CDR3 sequences, with approximately 10% observed a single time. This clonotype was detected only a few times. Antigen unknown. Germline CDR1 SEHNR, CDR2 FQNEAQ (reference sequence). V gave up 8 bases and J gave up 3 bases; unmatched junction bases: 7. The CDR3 loop spans 13 amino acids. This sequence was found in a male donor with ankylosing spondylitis or in good health (not recorded which). The rearrangement joins TRBV7-9 to TRBJ2-7, with 7 bases matching TRBD1. Sequences were obtained from blood, either unsorted or a sorted T cell fraction (not recorded which). CDR3 sequence reads: CASRGDSRYEQYF. The CDR3 bases are TGTGCCAGCCGTGGGGACAGCCGCTACGAGCAGTACTTC.